This T cell receptor beta chain was sequenced in a study of PD-L1 blockade in urothelial cancer. At the level of the study: Analysis of the blood was performed 3 weeks (second dose) and 6 weeks after treatment start. Peripheral blood specimens exhibited a median yield of around 130,000 T cells.

Using immunoSEQ multiplex PCR, the repertoire was profiled, and TCRdb retains in-frame clones only, with some absent. The sample lists some 84,000 clones, about nine tenths seen once, with around 5.3% in the top ten. Trimming removed 5 bases at V and 1 base at J, with 14 bases between. This CDR3 spans 15 amino acids. Germline assignment: CDR1 SGHVS and CDR2 FNYEAQ. Sampling of each patient yielded between 1 and 8 specimens, collected pretreatment and on-treatment. The sequences come from PBMCs, collected around atezolizumab (anti-PD-L1) treatment. The chain combines TRBV7-6 with TRBJ1-1; possible D gene TRBD1, 5 bases. This receptor was obtained from a woman in her 70s with urothelial cancer. The CDR3 here is CASSPIDSPNTEAFF. DNA of the CDR3: TGTGCCAGCAGCCCGATCGACAGCCCGAACACTGAAGCTTTCTTT.